The 21 T cell receptor beta chains below were found in one sample sequenced in a study of blood T cell repertoires in COVID-19 (dated by TCRdb to between 2020 and 2021). Receptor amplification or capture employed the immunoSEQ multiplex PCR assay. Drawn from immuneACCESS, this table holds only the in-frame rearrangements with V and J called that TCRdb kept. Clones are partly lost; checked studies trace under half to an unresolved V gene and leave the rest unexplained. The sample yields about 310,000 clones; approximately 85% were counted once. 2.2% of the sample belongs to the ten largest clones. Sample: PBMCs or T cells enriched from blood (not recorded which). These receptors all stem from a man under 40 who had recovered from COVID-19.

Note on this clone: A junction boundary mismatches the germline segment, possibly from a read error. This chain connects TRBV6-5 to TRBJ1-2; perhaps TRBD1 as D (5 bases). There are 12 residues in the CDR3. Looked up from germline, CDR1 is MNHEY and CDR2 is SVGAGI. In nucleotides, the CDR3 is TGTGCCACCAGTCAGGGTATCGATGGCTACACCTTC. Translated, it gives CATSQGIDGYTF.

This clone has just a few counts. The genes are TRBV9 and TRBJ2-7; TRBD1 is a possible D gene (5 bases). This CDR3 has 15 amino acids. Trimming left V 0 bases short and J 0 bases short, with 10 bases between. The germline CDR1 and CDR2 sequences are SGDLS and YYNGEE. CDR3 coding DNA: TGTGCCAGCAGCGTAGGGACACGCGACTCCTACGAGCAGTACTTC. Translating gives CASSVGTRDSYEQYF.

A few counts support this clone. The chain links TRBV5-1 to TRBJ1-3; 10 bases map to TRBD1. The CDR3 spans 17 residues. Germline V gene lookup returns CDR1 SGHRS and CDR2 YFSETQ. V dropped 3 bases and J dropped 2; count of bases not matched to a gene: 8. In DNA, the CDR3 is TGCGCCAGCAGCTCCCATGCCGGGACAGGGGCTGGAAACACCATATATTTT. Protein: CASSSHAGTGAGNTIYF.

This chain connects TRBV6-6 to TRBJ1-4; possibly TRBD1 for D (5 bases). Germline V gene sequence: CDR1 MNHNY, CDR2 SVGAGI (reference sequence). The V gene lost 5 bases and the J gene lost 6 bases, with 19 bases spanning the gap. The CDR3 extends over 16 amino acids. The DNA for the CDR3 is TGTGCCAGCAGTACCCCCCTTGTGGGGGGTGATGAAAAACTGTTTTTT. It codes for CASSTPLVGGDEKLFF.

The chain uses TRBV6-2 or TRBV6-3 and TRBJ1-5; D remains ambiguous. This CDR3 has 14 residues. Between the trimmed V and J ends, which lost 0 bases and 10 bases, there was a span of 13 bases. The germline CDR1 and CDR2 sequences are MNHEY and SVGEGT. CDR3 DNA: TGTGCCAGCAGTTACTCGGAGGGTTTGGTTCCCCAGCATTTT. It encodes CASSYSEGLVPQHF.

V gene TRBV5-5 combines with J gene TRBJ2-7; the D gene is possibly TRBD1 (5 bases). V was trimmed by 2 bases and J by 0 bases, leaving 12 bases between them. CDR1 is SGHKS and CDR2 is YYEKEE in the germline V gene (reference sequence). This CDR3 has 15 residues. CDR3 sequence reads: CASSFVKGVSYEQYF. The CDR3 nucleotides are TGTGCCAGCAGCTTTGTTAAAGGGGTCTCCTACGAGCAGTACTTC. Supplemented by reference TRBV5-5 and TRBJ2-7, the full variable domain reads DAGVTQSPTHLIKTRGQQVTLRCSPISGHKSVSWYQQVLGQGPQFIFQYYEKEERGRGNFPDRFSARQFPNYSSELNVNALLLGDSALYLCASSFVKGVSYEQYFGPGTRLTVT.

The chain carries TRBV18 and TRBJ1-1, with TRBD1 matching over 8 bases. CDR3 length equals 11 residues. Germline V gene data show CDR1 as KGHSH and CDR2 as LQKENI. The V gene end was trimmed by 5 bases and the J gene end by 10 bases; junction bases not matched to a gene: 3. CDR3 nucleotides: TGTGCCAGCTCAAGACAGGGGAGAGCTTTCTTT. Its protein product is CASSRQGRAFF.

This chain joins TRBV15 and TRBJ1-5; D unresolved. This CDR3 spans 15 amino acids. Trimming pared 2 bases from V and 2 bases from J, leaving 10 bases between. Germline values: CDR1 LNHNV, CDR2 YYDKDF (reference sequence). CDR3 coding DNA: TGTGCCACCAGCAGACCGGGGAGTCGCAATCAGCCCCAGCATTTT. It encodes CATSRPGSRNQPQHF.

The chain combines TRBV4-2 with TRBJ2-1; D is unclear. This CDR3 is 15 amino acids long. From germline, CDR1 is LGHNA and CDR2 YNFKEQ. V lost 1 base and J lost 5, with 12 bases in between. The CDR3 sequence is CASSQGVRGDNEQFF. The DNA of the CDR3 is TGTGCCAGCAGCCAAGGCGTCCGAGGAGACAATGAGCAGTTCTTC.

V is TRBV29-1 and J is TRBJ2-1, with a possible D match to TRBD2 (5 bases). Germline CDR1 reads SQVTM; CDR2 reads ANQGSEA. V was clipped by 2 bases and J by 3 bases, with 11 bases between them. The CDR3 totals 14 residues. The CDR3 here is CSVELWTDYNEQFF. Here the CDR3 DNA reads TGCAGCGTTGAATTGTGGACTGACTACAATGAGCAGTTCTTC.

The rearrangement joins TRBV11-1 to TRBJ2-7, with TRBD1 matching over 8 bases. This CDR3 contains 13 residues. The V segment lost 3 bases and the J segment 9 bases; nucleotides outside the gene matches: 7. Germline V CDR1 and CDR2: SGHAT, FQDESV (reference sequence). The CDR3 loop reads CASSLGQAASQYF. In nucleotides, the CDR3 is TGTGCCAGCAGCTTGGGACAGGCTGCTTCGCAGTACTTC.

The chain uses TRBV6-5 and TRBJ1-3, with TRBD1 as a possible D gene (5 bases). Trimming pared 7 bases from V and 3 bases from J, leaving 16 bases between. The CDR3 spans 15 residues. CDR1 is MNHEY and CDR2 is SVGAGI in the germline V gene. Here the CDR3 DNA reads TGTGCCAGCACAAGGGGTTCTGTAAGTGGAAACACCATATATTTT. This sequence encodes CASTRGSVSGNTIYF.

The rearrangement links TRBV29-1 to TRBJ2-5; 8 bases map to TRBD2. This CDR3 region has 14 residues. The V segment lost 6 bases and the J segment 2 bases; nucleotides outside the gene matches: 8. The V gene's germline CDR1 is SQVTM and CDR2 ANQGSEA. CDR3 DNA: TGCAGCGTCTGGGGGGCTAGCGGGCAAGAGACCCAGTACTTC. Its protein is CSVWGASGQETQYF.

The V call is TRBV7-2, the J call TRBJ1-1; no clear D. With 5 bases removed from V and 1 base from J, the gap between germline ends came to 8 bases. The CDR3 spans 13 residues. Germline V CDR1 and CDR2: SGHTA, FQGNSA. DNA of the CDR3: TGTGCCAGCAGCCGACGGGGGAACACTGAAGCTTTCTTT. The encoded protein is CASSRRGNTEAFF. The full variable domain, with the rest looked up from reference TRBV7-2 and TRBJ1-1, is GAGVSQSPSNKVTEKGKDVELRCDPISGHTALYWYRQSLGQGLEFLIYFQGNSAPDKSGLPSDRFSAERTGGSVSTLTIQRTQQEDSAVYLCASSRRGNTEAFFGQGTRLTVV.

This clone showed up many times. This chain links TRBV19 with TRBJ1-6; no firm D call. There are 14 residues in the CDR3. V was pared by 0 bases and J by 6 bases, with 6 bases between. The germline CDR1 and CDR2 sequences are LNHDA and SQIVND (reference sequence). CDR3 in DNA: TGTGCCAGTAGTATAGAGGCGGGTAATTCACCCCTCCACTTT. Its protein product is CASSIEAGNSPLHF. The variable domain in full, completed from reference TRBV19 and TRBJ1-6, reads DGGITQSPKYLFRKEGQNVTLSCEQNLNHDAMYWYRQDPGQGLRLIYYSQIVNDFQKGDIAEGYSVSREKKESFPLTVTSAQKNPTAFYLCASSIEAGNSPLHFGNGTRLTVT.

This clone was detected only once. J is TRBJ2-7 and V is TRBV6-6, with 10 bases identical to TRBD1. The CDR3 sequence is 15 residues long. The trim removed 4 bases at V and 3 bases at J, leaving 6 bases unmatched. The germline gives CDR1 MNHNY, CDR2 SVGAGI (reference sequence). The CDR3 sequence: CASSSRDRGNYEQYF. In nucleotides, the CDR3 is TGTGCCAGCAGTTCGCGGGACAGGGGAAACTACGAGCAGTACTTC.

The J gene is TRBJ1-1, the V gene TRBV7-8; D perhaps matches TRBD1 (5 bases). The CDR3 totals 16 residues. CDR1 and CDR2 from the germline V gene are SGHVS and FQNEAQ. Deletions cut 5 bases from V and 2 bases from J, with 18 bases between. DNA for the CDR3: TGTGCCAGCAGCCCCAGTGCAGGGTTTGGTAACACTGAAGCTTTCTTT. It codes for CASSPSAGFGNTEAFF.

This sequence joins TRBV7-3 and TRBJ2-6, with D tentatively TRBD2 (7 bases). CDR3 length: 19 residues. Germline V gives CDR1 SGHTA, CDR2 FQGTGA. The V and J ends lost 2 bases and 2 bases respectively, with 19 bases between them. DNA of the CDR3: TGTGCCAGCAGCTTATATCAGGGAGGGGGGGGGCCTGGGGCCAACGTCCTGACTTTC. Residues: CASSLYQGGGGPGANVLTF. The full variable domain, its missing parts supplied by reference TRBV7-3 and TRBJ2-6, is GAGVSQTPSNKVTEKGKYVELRCDPISGHTALYWYRQSLGQGPEFLIYFQGTGAADDSGLPNDRFFAVRPEGSVSTLKIQRTERGDSAVYLCASSLYQGGGGPGANVLTFGAGSRLTVL.

The chain carries TRBV11-2 and TRBJ2-2; 8 nucleotides match TRBD1. CDR1 SGHAT and CDR2 FQNNGV come from the germline V gene. There are 17 residues in the CDR3. V was clipped by 1 base and J by 5 bases; unmatched bases: 9. The CDR3 sequence: CASSLGLQGARTGELFF. CDR3 nucleotides: TGTGCCAGCAGCTTAGGACTTCAGGGGGCTCGGACCGGGGAGCTGTTTTTT.

The chain carries TRBV11-2 and TRBJ2-3; 8 bases fit TRBD1. V shed 1 base, J shed 0 bases, and the junction held 3 bases outside the gene matches. In germline, CDR1 is SGHAT, CDR2 FQNNGV. This CDR3 region has 16 residues. The CDR3: CASSLGNRGSTDTQYF. The CDR3 DNA reads TGTGCCAGCAGCTTAGGAAACAGGGGGAGCACAGATACGCAGTATTTT.

The chain links TRBV27 to TRBJ2-7; TRBD1 agrees at 10 bases. Germline V lookup: CDR1 MNHEY, CDR2 SMNVEV (reference sequence). The V gene end was trimmed by 5 bases and the J gene end by 5 bases; junction bases not matched to a gene: 12. The CDR3 runs 16 residues. CDR3 nucleotides: TGTGCCAGCAGTCCGGGACAGGGGCAGGGGGACAACGAGCAGTACTTC. The encoded protein is CASSPGQGQGDNEQYF.